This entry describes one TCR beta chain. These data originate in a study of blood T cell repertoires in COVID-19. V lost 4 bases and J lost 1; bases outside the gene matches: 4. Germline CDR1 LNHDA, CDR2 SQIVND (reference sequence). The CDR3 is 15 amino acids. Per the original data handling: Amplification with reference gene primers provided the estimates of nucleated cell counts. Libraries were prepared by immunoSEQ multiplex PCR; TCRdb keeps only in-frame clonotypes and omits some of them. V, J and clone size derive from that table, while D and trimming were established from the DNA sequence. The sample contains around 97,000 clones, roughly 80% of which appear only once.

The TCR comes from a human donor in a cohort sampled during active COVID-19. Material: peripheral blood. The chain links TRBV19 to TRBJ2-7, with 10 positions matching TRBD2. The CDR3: CASSNIAGGSYEQYF. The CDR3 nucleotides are TGTGCCAGTAGTAATATAGCGGGGGGTTCCTACGAGCAGTACTTC.